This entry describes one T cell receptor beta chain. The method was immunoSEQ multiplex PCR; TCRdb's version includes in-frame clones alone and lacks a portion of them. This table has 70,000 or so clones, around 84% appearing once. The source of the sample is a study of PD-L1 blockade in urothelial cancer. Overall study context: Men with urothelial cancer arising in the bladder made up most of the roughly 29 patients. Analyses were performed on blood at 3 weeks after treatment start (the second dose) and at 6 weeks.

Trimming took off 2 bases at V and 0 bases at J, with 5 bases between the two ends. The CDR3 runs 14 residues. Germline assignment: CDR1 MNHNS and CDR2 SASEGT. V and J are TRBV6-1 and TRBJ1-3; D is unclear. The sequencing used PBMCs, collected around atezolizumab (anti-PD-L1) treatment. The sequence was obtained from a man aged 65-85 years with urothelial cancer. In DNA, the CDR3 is TGTGCCAGCAGTGAACAAGCCTCTGGAAACACCATATATTTT. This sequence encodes CASSEQASGNTIYF.